This T cell receptor (beta chain) was profiled in a study of T cell responses to AZD1222 COVID-19 vaccine. The data were produced by immunoSEQ multiplex PCR, yet TCRdb's version contains in-frame clones alone and is incomplete. The table includes around 160,000 clones, about 91% detected once. Germline V CDR1 and CDR2: SEHNR, FQNEAQ (reference sequence). The CDR3 is 15 residues long. Losses at the gene ends were 5 bases for V and 7 bases for J; bases not matched to a gene: 9. The sequences come from peripheral blood, collected 28 days after the second AZD1222 dose. This rearrangement joins TRBV7-9 to TRBJ1-4; 8 nucleotides line up with TRBD1. This clonotype was sampled from an adult who received the AZD1222 COVID-19 vaccine. The chain's CDR3 is CASSTGQGGGEKLFF. The CDR3 nucleotides are TGTGCCAGCAGCACAGGACAGGGAGGGGGTGAAAAACTGTTTTTT.